The clone carrying this T cell receptor (beta chain) occurred many times. The antigen is undetermined. This sample was included in a study of T cells in Graves' hyperthyroidism and ophthalmopathy. Amplification of TCR beta CDR3 regions used RNA as the template. HTBI primers were employed in a first-round RT-PCR of the TCR CDR3. TCRdb reanalysed the multiplex PCR reads using MiXCR and keeps one entry per CDR3 protein. The data hold roughly 350,000 distinct CDR3 sequences, with roughly 13% observed a single time. Study findings and constraints: Also found in blood were most expanded thyroid clonotypes above 0.001.

The receptor comes from a woman aged 35 to 49 with Graves' ophthalmopathy. Sequencing was done on a sample of blood.

For the CDR3, the DNA is TGTGCCAGCAGTTTCTGGGACCGAGGCACAGATACGCAGTATTTT. Translation: CASSFWDRGTDTQYF. The chain carries TRBV28 and TRBJ2-3; D may correspond to TRBD1 or TRBD2 (5 bases each). CDR3 size: 15 residues. Per germline, CDR1 MDHEN and CDR2 SYDVKM. Trimming left V 3 bases short and J 1 base short, with 11 bases between.